The 22 T cell receptor beta chains presented below share a single source sample, sequenced in a study of PD-1 blockade in classical Hodgkin lymphoma (dated by TCRdb to the early 2020s). The library was prepared using the immunoSEQ multiplex PCR assay. Held by TCRdb, this immuneACCESS table contains in-frame sequences only and omits some clones. Under half of the omission traces to an unresolved V gene where checked; the cause of the rest is unknown. The sample contains about 8,200 clones, about 86% of them found a single time. About 20% of the sample is in the top ten clones. Explained via the paper, the time point label denotes: cycle 1 day 1 (C1D1), immediately before nivolumab initiation. Relapse after autologous stem cell transplantation had occurred in all trial patients, and cohorts A, B and C were distinguished by prior brentuximab vedotin exposure. Using a Miltenyi CD8+ T cell isolation kit, CD8+ T cells were purified from thawed PBMCs through magnetic negative selection.

Sequencing was performed on CD8+ T cells from blood, taken at baseline. These receptors all stem from a human donor with classical Hodgkin lymphoma.

The chain recombines TRBV10-2 with TRBJ1-2; 7 bases line up with TRBD1. Trimming removed 6 bases from V and 5 bases from J; junction bases left unmatched: 6. From germline, CDR1 is WSHSY and CDR2 SAAADI. The CDR3 runs to 13 residues. CDR3 nucleotides: TGCGCCAGCAGCCCGACAGGGAGGTATGGCTACACCTTC. The encoded protein is CASSPTGRYGYTF.

The rearrangement links TRBV28 to TRBJ1-5, with TRBD1 matching over 10 bases. The CDR3 has 14 residues. V was clipped by 6 bases and J by 5 bases; unmatched bases: 4. Germline V CDR1 and CDR2: MDHEN, SYDVKM. For the CDR3, the DNA is TGTGCCAGCAGCACGACAGGGGGCTATCAGCCCCAGCATTTT. Amino acids: CASSTTGGYQPQHF.

CDR3 sequence (DNA): TGTGCCAGCAGTTACGCGGACAGGGATGGCGGGGAGCTGTTTTTT. As protein: CASSYADRDGGELFF. This sequence joins TRBV6-5 and TRBJ2-2; TRBD1 matches 8 bases. The CDR3 sequence is 15 residues long. Trimming took 2 bases from V and 7 from J; bases not matched to a gene: 6. Germline V lookup: CDR1 MNHEY, CDR2 SVGAGI.

Turning to this clone: This sample also contains other DNA sequences that code for the same CDR3. The chain has TRBV9 and TRBJ2-1, with D perhaps given as TRBD1 or TRBD2 (7 bases each). Trimming left V 2 bases short and J 6 bases short, with 21 bases between. Germline V lookup: CDR1 SGDLS, CDR2 YYNGEE. The length of the CDR3 is 17 residues. The CDR3 here is CASSVEGEGAFFNEQFF. DNA for the CDR3: TGTGCCAGCAGCGTCGAGGGGGAGGGGGCCTTCTTCAATGAGCAGTTCTTC.

The chain couples TRBV10-3 to TRBJ2-7; TRBD2 matches 7 bases. The germline gives CDR1 ENHRY, CDR2 SYGVKD. CDR3 length: 15 residues. V was pared by 7 bases and J by 0 bases, with 9 bases of the junction left unmatched. CDR3 nucleotide sequence: TGTGCCATCAACGCCGGGACTACTCCCTCCTACGAGCAGTACTTC. Translating gives CAINAGTTPSYEQYF.

V usage is TRBV5-1 and J usage is TRBJ1-1; D uncertain. The CDR3 consists of 14 residues. Trimming shortened V by 4 bases and J by 1 base, and 11 bases separated the two germline ends. Germline assignment: CDR1 SGHRS and CDR2 YFSETQ. For the CDR3, the DNA is TGCGCCAGCAGCCCCACAAACTCGAACACTGAAGCTTTCTTT. Protein: CASSPTNSNTEAFF.

The chain recombines TRBV5-1 with TRBJ2-5; 13 bases line up with TRBD2. Trimming took 4 bases from V and 5 from J; bases not matched to a gene: 5. Germline V lookup: CDR1 SGHRS, CDR2 YFSETQ. CDR3 length: 15 amino acids. CDR3 loop: CASSTGTSGTETQYF. DNA of the CDR3: TGCGCCAGCAGCACCGGGACTAGCGGGACTGAGACCCAGTACTTC.

The chain recombines TRBV7-9 with TRBJ2-5; D might be TRBD1 (6 bases). Trimming pared 5 bases from V and 3 bases from J, leaving 16 bases between. CDR1 and CDR2 (germline): SEHNR, FQNEAQ (reference sequence). This CDR3 has 15 residues. CDR3 DNA: TGTGCCAGCAGCCCCCGACAGGTTGGGGAAGAGACCCAGTACTTC. Protein product: CASSPRQVGEETQYF.

This clone turned up a few times. The V gene is TRBV2, the J gene TRBJ1-1; no firm D call. V gave up 7 bases and J gave up 3 bases, with 12 bases separating them. CDR3 size: 13 residues. The germline CDR1 and CDR2 sequences are SNHLY and FYNNEI. The CDR3 loop reads CASIPRDDTEAFF. CDR3 bases: TGTGCCAGCATACCCCGGGATGACACTGAAGCTTTCTTT.

The J gene is TRBJ2-7, the V gene TRBV11-2; D is undetermined. Trimming stripped 8 bases from V and 6 bases from J, with 8 bases between. CDR3 size: 10 residues. Germline CDR1 SGHAT, CDR2 FQNNGV. The CDR3 DNA follows: TGTGCCAGCGGTGGTGGCGAGCAGTACTTC. Translation: CASGGGEQYF. Full variable domain (missing parts from reference TRBV11-2 and TRBJ2-7): EAGVAQSPRYKIIEKRQSVAFWCNPISGHATLYWYQQILGQGPKLLIQFQNNGVVDDSQLPKDRFSAERLKGVDSTLKIQPAKLEDSAVYLCASGGGEQYFGPGTRLTVT.

This clone was found a few times. The V gene is TRBV7-9, the J gene TRBJ2-5; 9 bases map to TRBD2. V lost 3 bases to trimming and J lost 2 bases; unmatched junction nucleotides: 10. Looked up from germline, CDR1 is SEHNR and CDR2 is FQNEAQ (reference sequence). The CDR3 is made up of 17 amino acids. The CDR3, as DNA: TGTGCCAGCAGCTTGCCTCCCCTAGCGGGGCGACAAGAGACCCAGTACTTC. Its protein product is CASSLPPLAGRQETQYF.

The V gene is TRBV7-2, the J gene TRBJ2-1; 8 bases fit TRBD2. The CDR3 consists of 18 residues. V was pared by 2 bases and J by 0 bases, with 9 bases of the junction left unmatched. The germline gives CDR1 SGHTA, CDR2 FQGNSA. CDR3 residues: CASSLSLAALSSYNEQFF. Here the CDR3 DNA reads TGTGCCAGCAGCTTATCACTAGCGGCACTAAGCTCCTACAATGAGCAGTTCTTC. Full variable domain (missing parts from reference TRBV7-2 and TRBJ2-1): GAGVSQSPSNKVTEKGKDVELRCDPISGHTALYWYRQSLGQGLEFLIYFQGNSAPDKSGLPSDRFSAERTGGSVSTLTIQRTQQEDSAVYLCASSLSLAALSSYNEQFFGPGTRLTVL.

The chain uses TRBV11-2 and TRBJ2-7; D call uncertain. Germline V gene lookup returns CDR1 SGHAT and CDR2 FQNNGV. The ends were cut back, 8 bases at V and 3 bases at J, with 11 bases in the middle. CDR3 length: 12 residues. CDR3 region: CASSVGYYEQYF. CDR3 nucleotide sequence: TGTGCCAGCTCGGTTGGTTACTACGAGCAGTACTTC.

The V gene is TRBV29-1, the J gene TRBJ2-7; 10 bases align to TRBD2. Trimming took 6 bases from V and 6 from J; bases not matched to a gene: 5. The germline V gene has CDR1 SQVTM and CDR2 ANQGSEA. The CDR3 loop spans 12 amino acids. The CDR3 region is CSVGSGRGEQYF. The DNA for the CDR3 is TGCAGCGTCGGAAGCGGGAGGGGCGAGCAGTACTTC.

The chain carries TRBV7-2 and TRBJ2-1, with a weak D call TRBD2 (6 bases). The CDR3 length is 14 residues. Trimming stripped 2 bases from V and 5 bases from J, with 10 bases between. Germline loops: CDR1 SGHTA, CDR2 FQGNSA. The CDR3 region is CASSLWGGNNEQFF. The CDR3 region has the DNA TGTGCCAGCAGCTTATGGGGCGGGAACAATGAGCAGTTCTTC.

A few counts support this clone. The chain uses TRBV28 and TRBJ1-3; 8 bases are shared with TRBD1. The V segment lost 11 bases and the J segment 0 bases; nucleotides outside the gene matches: 15. The CDR3 consists of 17 residues. Per germline, CDR1 MDHEN and CDR2 SYDVKM. The CDR3 DNA reads TGTGCCCCCCGGGACAGGCGACGTCCTATCTCTGGAAACACCATATATTTT. It codes for CAPRDRRRPISGNTIYF.

V gene TRBV28 combines with J gene TRBJ2-3; D call uncertain. The V end was cut by 3 bases, the J end by 5 bases, with 12 bases between. This CDR3 is built from 14 residues. Germline-derived CDR1 and CDR2 are MDHEN and SYDVKM. The DNA of the CDR3 is TGTGCCAGCAGTTTGTGGGGTCATCAAGATACGCAGTATTTT. Translation: CASSLWGHQDTQYF.

The rearrangement joins TRBV7-2 to TRBJ2-7, with D possibly matching TRBD1 (5 bases). The CDR3 covers 14 residues. Trimming left V 1 base short and J 2 bases short, with 9 bases between. Germline V gene data show CDR1 as SGHTA and CDR2 as FQGNSA. The CDR3 nucleotides are TGTGCCAGCAGCTTAGTTCCCAGGGCCTACGAGCAGTACTTC. It is translated as CASSLVPRAYEQYF.

V usage is TRBV9 and J usage is TRBJ2-3; TRBD2 might be the D (5 bases). CDR1 and CDR2 from the germline V gene are SGDLS and YYNGEE. This CDR3 is 14 amino acids long. The germline V and J ends were trimmed by 4 bases and 3 bases, with 12 bases remaining between them. CDR3 in amino acids: CASSHRRGTDTQYF. The CDR3 nucleotides read TGTGCCAGCAGCCACCGACGGGGAACAGATACGCAGTATTTT.

The chain carries TRBV5-4 and TRBJ2-5, with D possibly called TRBD1 or TRBD2 (7 bases each). Deletions cut 1 base from V and 5 bases from J, with 15 bases between. The CDR3 runs to 15 residues. CDR1 is SGHNT, CDR2 YYREEE, per germline (reference sequence). CDR3 in DNA: TGTGCCAGCAGCTTGTGGGGGAGGGGGCAGGAGACCCAGTACTTC. It is translated as CASSLWGRGQETQYF. The variable domain in full, completed from reference TRBV5-4 and TRBJ2-5, reads ETGVTQSPTHLIKTRGQQVTLRCSSQSGHNTVSWYQQALGQGPQFIFQYYREEENGRGNFPPRFSGLQFPNYSSELNVNALELDDSALYLCASSLWGRGQETQYFGPGTRLLVL.

The rearrangement uses TRBV7-3 and TRBJ2-2; D is undetermined. This CDR3 spans 12 amino acids. Germline values: CDR1 SGHTA, CDR2 FQGTGA. V was shortened by 2 bases and J by 7 bases, with 5 bases between the two germline ends. CDR3 region: CASSLGSGELFF. Here the CDR3 DNA reads TGTGCCAGCAGCTTAGGAAGCGGGGAGCTGTTTTTT.

The rearrangement uses TRBV5-6 and TRBJ2-7; possibly TRBD2 for D (6 bases). Germline-derived CDR1 and CDR2 are SGHDT and YYEEEE. CDR3 length equals 16 residues. The V gene lost 2 bases and the J gene lost 3 bases, with 18 bases spanning the gap. The CDR3: CASSFSSAGRRYEQYF. CDR3 in DNA: TGTGCCAGCAGCTTTTCCTCGGCGGGACGCCGCTACGAGCAGTACTTC.